This T cell receptor beta chain was documented in a study of shared clonotypes between healthy human individuals. Overall study results and limits: In the sorted subsets, rarefaction showed sequencing was incomplete despite large depth.

Germline loops: CDR1 MDHEN, CDR2 SYDVKM. There are 15 residues in the CDR3. Trimming took 5 bases from V and 9 from J; bases not matched to a gene: 5. Using immunoSEQ multiplex PCR, the repertoire was profiled, and TCRdb retains in-frame clones only, with some absent. The sample has around 990,000 clones, roughly 80% seen once. Of note for this clone: Its antigen is currently unknown.

The sample was memory CD4+ T cells from PBMCs. This sample's subset: CD45RA-negative fraction. The clonotype comes from a man younger than 35 in good health. Some clones in this sample may be carry-over from other donors' samples. The chain uses TRBV28 and TRBJ2-1; the match to TRBD2 covers 15 bases. CDR3 in amino acids: CASSRTSGRVIEQFF. CDR3 in DNA: TGTGCCAGCAGTCGGACTAGCGGGAGGGTTATTGAGCAGTTCTTC.